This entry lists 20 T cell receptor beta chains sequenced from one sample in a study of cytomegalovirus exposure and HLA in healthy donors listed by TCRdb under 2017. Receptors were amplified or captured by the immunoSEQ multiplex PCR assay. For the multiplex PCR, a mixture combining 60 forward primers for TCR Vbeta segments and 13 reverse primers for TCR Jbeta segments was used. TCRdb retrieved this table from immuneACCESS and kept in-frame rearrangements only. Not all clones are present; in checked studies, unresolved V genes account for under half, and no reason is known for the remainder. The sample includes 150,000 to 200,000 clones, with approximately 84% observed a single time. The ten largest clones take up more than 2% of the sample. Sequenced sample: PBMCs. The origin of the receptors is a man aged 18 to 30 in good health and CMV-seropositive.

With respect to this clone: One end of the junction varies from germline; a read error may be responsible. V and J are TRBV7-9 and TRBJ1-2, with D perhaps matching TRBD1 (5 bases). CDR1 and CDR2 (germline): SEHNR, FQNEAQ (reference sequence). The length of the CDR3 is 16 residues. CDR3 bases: TGTTCCAGCAGCTTAGATGGGGCCGGCAGGAACTATGGCTACACCTTC. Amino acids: CSSSLDGAGRNYGYTF.

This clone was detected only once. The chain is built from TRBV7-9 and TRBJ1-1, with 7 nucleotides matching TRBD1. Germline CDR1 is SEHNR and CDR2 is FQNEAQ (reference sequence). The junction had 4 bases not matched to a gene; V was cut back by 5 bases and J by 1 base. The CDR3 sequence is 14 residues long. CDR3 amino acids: CASSPRQGNTEAFF. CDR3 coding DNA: TGTGCCAGCAGCCCCCGACAGGGGAACACTGAAGCTTTCTTT.

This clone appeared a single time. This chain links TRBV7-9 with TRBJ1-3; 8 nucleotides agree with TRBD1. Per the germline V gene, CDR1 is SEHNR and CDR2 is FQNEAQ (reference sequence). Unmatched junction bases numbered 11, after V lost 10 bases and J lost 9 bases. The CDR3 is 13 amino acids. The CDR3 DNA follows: TGTGCCACGCGGGGACAGGACAGTATCACCATATATTTT. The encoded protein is CATRGQDSITIYF. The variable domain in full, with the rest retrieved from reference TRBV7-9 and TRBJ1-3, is DTGVSQNPRHKITKRGQNVTFRCDPISEHNRLYWYRQTLGQGPEFLTYFQNEAQLEKSRLLSDRFSAERPKGSFSTLEIQRTEQGDSAMYLCATRGQDSITIYFGEGSWLTVV.

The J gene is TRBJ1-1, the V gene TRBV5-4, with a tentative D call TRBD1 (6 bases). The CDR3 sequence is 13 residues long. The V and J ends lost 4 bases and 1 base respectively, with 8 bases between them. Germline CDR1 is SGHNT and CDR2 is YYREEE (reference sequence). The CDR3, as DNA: TGTGCCAGCAGCAAGGACAGGAACACTGAAGCTTTCTTT. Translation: CASSKDRNTEAFF.

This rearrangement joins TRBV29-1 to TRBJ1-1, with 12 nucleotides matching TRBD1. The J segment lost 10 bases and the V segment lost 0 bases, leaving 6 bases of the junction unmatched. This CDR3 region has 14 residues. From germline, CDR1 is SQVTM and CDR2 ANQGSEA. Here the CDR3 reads CSVEDRGQGARAFF. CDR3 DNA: TGCAGCGTTGAAGATAGGGGACAGGGGGCACGAGCTTTCTTT. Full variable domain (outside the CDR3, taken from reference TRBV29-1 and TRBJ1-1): SAVISQKPSRDICQRGTSLTIQCQVDSQVTMMFWYRQQPGQSLTLIATANQGSEATYESGFVIDKFPISRPNLTFSTLTVSNMSPEDSSIYLCSVEDRGQGARAFFGQGTRLTVV.

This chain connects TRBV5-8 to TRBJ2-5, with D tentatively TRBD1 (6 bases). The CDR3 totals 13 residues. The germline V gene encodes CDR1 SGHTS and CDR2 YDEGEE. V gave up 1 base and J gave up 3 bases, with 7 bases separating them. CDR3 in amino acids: CASSLYREETQYF. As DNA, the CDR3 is TGTGCCAGCAGCTTGTACAGGGAAGAGACCCAGTACTTC.

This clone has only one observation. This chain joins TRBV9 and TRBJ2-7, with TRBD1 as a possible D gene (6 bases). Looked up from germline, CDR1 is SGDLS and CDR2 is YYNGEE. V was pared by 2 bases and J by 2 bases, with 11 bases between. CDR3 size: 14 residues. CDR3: CASSVGQYPYEQYF. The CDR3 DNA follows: TGTGCCAGCAGCGTGGGACAATATCCCTACGAGCAGTACTTC.

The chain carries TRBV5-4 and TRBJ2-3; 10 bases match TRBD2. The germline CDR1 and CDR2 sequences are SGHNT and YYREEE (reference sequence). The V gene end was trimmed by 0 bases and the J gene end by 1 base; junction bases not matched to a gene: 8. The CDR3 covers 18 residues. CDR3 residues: CASSLAKPAGGGTDTQYF. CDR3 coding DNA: TGTGCCAGCAGCTTGGCCAAACCAGCGGGGGGGGGCACAGATACGCAGTATTTT.

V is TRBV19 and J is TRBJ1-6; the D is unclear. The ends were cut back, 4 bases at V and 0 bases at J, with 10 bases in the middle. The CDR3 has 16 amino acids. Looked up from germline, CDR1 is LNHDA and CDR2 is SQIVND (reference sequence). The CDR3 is CASSTSQFSYNSPLHF. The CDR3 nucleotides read TGTGCCAGTAGTACAAGCCAATTCTCCTATAATTCACCCCTCCACTTT.

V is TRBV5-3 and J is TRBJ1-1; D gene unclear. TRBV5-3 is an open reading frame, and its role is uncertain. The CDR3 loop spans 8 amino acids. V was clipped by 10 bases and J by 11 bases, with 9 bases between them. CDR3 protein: CAGPGAFF. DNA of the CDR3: TGTGCCGGTCCGGGGGCTTTCTTT.

The CDR3 DNA follows: TGCGCCAGCAGGACAGGGAACACTGAAGCTTTCTTT. It codes for CASRTGNTEAFF. This sequence joins TRBV5-1 and TRBJ1-1; D might be TRBD1 (6 bases). Germline loops: CDR1 SGHRS, CDR2 YFSETQ. The CDR3 is made up of 12 amino acids. V lost 5 bases, J lost 1 base, and 6 bases lay in between.

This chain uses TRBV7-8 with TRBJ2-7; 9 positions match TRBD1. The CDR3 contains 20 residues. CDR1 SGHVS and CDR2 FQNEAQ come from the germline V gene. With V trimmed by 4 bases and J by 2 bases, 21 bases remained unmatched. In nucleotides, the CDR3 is TGTGCCAGCAGCTCACTCGCGGGACAGGGCGGTCCGTCCAGGGCCTACGAGCAGTACTTC. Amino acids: CASSSLAGQGGPSRAYEQYF. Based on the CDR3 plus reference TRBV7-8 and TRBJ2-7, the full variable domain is GAGVSQSPRYKVAKRGQDVALRCDPISGHVSLFWYQQALGQGPEFLTYFQNEAQLDKSGLPSDRFFAERPEGSVSTLKIQRTQQEDSAVYLCASSSLAGQGGPSRAYEQYFGPGTRLTVT.

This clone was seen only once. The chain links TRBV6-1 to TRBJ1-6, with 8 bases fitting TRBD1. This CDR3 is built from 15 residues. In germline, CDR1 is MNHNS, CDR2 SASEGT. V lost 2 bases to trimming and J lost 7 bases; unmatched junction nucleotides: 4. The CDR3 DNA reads TGTGCCAGCAGTGAACAGGGGGCTATCAATTCACCCCTCCACTTT. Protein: CASSEQGAINSPLHF.

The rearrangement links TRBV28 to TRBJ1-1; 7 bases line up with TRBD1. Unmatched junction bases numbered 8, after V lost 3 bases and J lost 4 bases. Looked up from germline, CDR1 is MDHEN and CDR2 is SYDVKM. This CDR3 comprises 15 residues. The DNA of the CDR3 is TGTGCCAGCAGTTTTGCCGGAGCAGGGGGCACTGAAGCTTTCTTT. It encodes CASSFAGAGGTEAFF.

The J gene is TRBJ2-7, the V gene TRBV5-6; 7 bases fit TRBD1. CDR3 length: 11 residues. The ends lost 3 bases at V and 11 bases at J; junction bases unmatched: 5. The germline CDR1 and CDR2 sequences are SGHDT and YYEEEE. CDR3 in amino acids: CASSSAGQEYF. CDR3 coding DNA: TGTGCCAGCAGCTCGGCTGGACAGGAGTACTTC.

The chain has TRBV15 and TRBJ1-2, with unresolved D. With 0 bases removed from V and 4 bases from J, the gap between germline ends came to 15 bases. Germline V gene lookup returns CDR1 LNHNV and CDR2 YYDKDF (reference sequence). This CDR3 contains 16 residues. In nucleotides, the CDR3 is TGTGCCACCAGCAGAGATCTAGCTACGGGAGTCTATGGCTACACCTTC. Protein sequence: CATSRDLATGVYGYTF.

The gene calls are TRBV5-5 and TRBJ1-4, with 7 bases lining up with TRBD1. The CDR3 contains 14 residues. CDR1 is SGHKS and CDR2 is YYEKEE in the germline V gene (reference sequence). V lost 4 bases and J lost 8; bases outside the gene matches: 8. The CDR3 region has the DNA TGTGCCAGCAGCGAACTCAACAGGGGAGAAAAACTGTTTTTT. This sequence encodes CASSELNRGEKLFF.

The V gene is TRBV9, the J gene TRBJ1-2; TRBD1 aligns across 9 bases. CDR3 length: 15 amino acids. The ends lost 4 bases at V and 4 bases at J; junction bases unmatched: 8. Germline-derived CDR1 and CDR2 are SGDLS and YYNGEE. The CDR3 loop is CASSTRQGVGYGYTF. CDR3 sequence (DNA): TGTGCCAGCAGCACCCGACAGGGGGTCGGCTATGGCTACACCTTC.

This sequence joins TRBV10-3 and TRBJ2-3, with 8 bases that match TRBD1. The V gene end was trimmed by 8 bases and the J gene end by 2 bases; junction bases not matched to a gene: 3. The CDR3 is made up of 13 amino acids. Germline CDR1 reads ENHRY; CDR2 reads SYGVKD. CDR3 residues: CAIRDRPTDTQYF. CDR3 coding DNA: TGTGCCATCCGGGACAGGCCCACAGATACGCAGTATTTT.

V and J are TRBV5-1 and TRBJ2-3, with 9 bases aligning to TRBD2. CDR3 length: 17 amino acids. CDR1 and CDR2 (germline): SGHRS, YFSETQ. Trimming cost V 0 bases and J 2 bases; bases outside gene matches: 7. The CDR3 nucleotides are TGCGCCAGCAGCTTGGATGTAGCGGGGGTCCCCACAGATACGCAGTATTTT. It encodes CASSLDVAGVPTDTQYF. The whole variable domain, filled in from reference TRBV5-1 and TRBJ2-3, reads KAGVTQTPRYLIKTRGQQVTLSCSPISGHRSVSWYQQTPGQGLQFLFEYFSETQRNKGNFPGRFSGRQFSNSRSEMNVSTLELGDSALYLCASSLDVAGVPTDTQYFGPGTRLTVL.